This entry concerns a single T cell receptor beta chain. This CDR3 has 13 amino acids. Trimming shortened V by 2 bases and J by 0 bases, and 4 bases separated the two germline ends. Germline CDR1 and CDR2: MNHNS and SASEGT. Assay: immunoSEQ multiplex PCR; the TCRdb copy retains only in-frame clones and omits some. The sample has approximately 170,000 clones; roughly 88% are singletons. Cohorts were based on clinical histories the participants reported. The sample belongs to a study of blood T cell repertoires in COVID-19. The sample taken for sequencing was PBMCs or T cells enriched from blood (not recorded which). This rearrangement joins TRBV6-1 to TRBJ1-2; D not resolved. This receptor was taken from a woman younger than 30 who had recovered from COVID-19. The CDR3 spells CASSESANYGYTF. The CDR3 nucleotides are TGTGCCAGCAGTGAATCGGCTAACTATGGCTACACCTTC.